This TCR beta chain was profiled in a study of blood T cell repertoires in COVID-19. Study information: Sources were T cells, B-cell-depleted T cells, or PBMCs; the material itself was cDNA or gDNA.

Authors' data handling: It was from reference gene primer amplification that nucleated cell counts were estimated. Repertoires were generated with immunoSEQ multiplex PCR, while TCRdb's copy carries only in-frame clones and drops some. V, J and clone size are taken as reported in that table, and D and trimming were inferred from the DNA itself. In the table there are a few hundred thousand clones, approximately 85% of which are singletons. Trimming took off 11 bases at V and 1 base at J, with 11 bases between the two ends. The CDR3 is 13 residues long. Germline V gene data show CDR1 as SEHNR and CDR2 as FQNEAQ (reference sequence).

This chain uses TRBV7-9 with TRBJ2-2; no reliable D call. The sequenced sample was PBMCs or T cells enriched from blood (not recorded which). The sequence was obtained from a man under 40 who had recovered from COVID-19. The CDR3 sequence: CAWRQQNTGELFF. DNA for the CDR3: TGTGCCTGGCGGCAGCAGAACACCGGGGAGCTGTTTTTT.